The table lists the clone carrying this T cell receptor beta chain with a few counts. Its antigen is not known. CD4+ naive, central memory, regulatory and stem cell-like memory subsets were isolated by sorting on CD45RO/CCR7/CD25/CD127/CD95/CD27. All of the isolated RNA was reverse transcribed, so expressed TCRB transcripts were sequenced. Assay: immunoSEQ multiplex PCR; the TCRdb copy retains only in-frame clones and omits some. The table includes around 690,000 clones, around an eighth detected once. This sample stems from a study of beta chain features in type 1 diabetes. General study points: For TCRB rearrangement, an influence of HLA type remained unresolved here. Within each of all four CD4+ subsets, Type 1 diabetes patients had TCRB CDR3s that were moderately but significantly shorter. The naive, central memory and Treg TCRB repertoires showed an apparent similarity that was greater among patients than among healthy donors.

Germline V CDR1 and CDR2: SGHNT, YYREEE (reference sequence). V was pared by 3 bases and J by 5 bases, with 9 bases of the junction left unmatched. CDR3 length equals 15 residues. The clonotype originates from a man in his thirties or forties with type 1 diabetes. The chain is built from TRBV5-4 and TRBJ2-7, with 9 bases matching TRBD1. Material: naive CD4+ T cells from blood. The CDR3 reads CASSSTGTGRHEQYF. The CDR3 DNA reads TGTGCCAGCAGCTCTACCGGGACAGGGAGGCACGAGCAGTACTTC.